The 15 T cell receptor beta chains below were found in one sample sequenced in a study of cytomegalovirus exposure and HLA in healthy donors. The assay was immunoSEQ multiplex PCR, and TCRdb's table has in-frame clones only and misses some. The profile shows about 120,000 clones, 70% to 90% of them singletons. Sequenced: PBMCs. These receptors all come from a woman in her 30s in good health and CMV-seronegative.

This clone appeared a few times. V gene TRBV15 combines with J gene TRBJ1-2; D remains unclear. V dropped 1 base and J dropped 7 bases, with 16 bases sitting between them. The length of the CDR3 is 15 residues. Germline CDR1 is LNHNV and CDR2 is YYDKDF (reference sequence). This CDR3 is CATSRGAGLSIGYTF. The CDR3 DNA sequence: TGTGCCACCAGCAGAGGGGCGGGCCTATCTATTGGCTACACCTTC.

The chain combines TRBV19 with TRBJ1-1, with D possibly TRBD1 on 6 matching bases. V gave up 5 bases and J gave up 5 bases, with 15 bases separating them. The CDR3 runs 14 residues. Germline CDR1 is LNHDA and CDR2 is SQIVND (reference sequence). CDR3 region: CASSATGIRTEAFF. The CDR3, as DNA: TGTGCCAGTAGTGCAACAGGGATACGGACTGAAGCTTTCTTT.

The chain uses TRBV5-1 and TRBJ2-7; TRBD2 agrees at 9 bases. CDR1 is SGHRS, CDR2 YFSETQ, per germline. This CDR3 region has 16 residues. V lost 4 bases, J lost 2 bases, and 10 bases stayed unmatched. The DNA for the CDR3 is TGCGCCAGCAGCCGTGTAGGCGGGGGGGGCGCCTACGAGCAGTACTTC. This sequence encodes CASSRVGGGGAYEQYF.

The J gene is TRBJ2-7, the V gene TRBV7-2, with 8 bases matching TRBD1. Germline CDR1 and CDR2: SGHTA and FQGNSA. The CDR3 has 16 amino acids. The J segment lost 3 bases and the V segment lost 5 bases, leaving 12 bases of the junction unmatched. The CDR3 nucleotides read TGTGCCAGCAGCCAATTCCGGACAGGGACCTACTACGAGCAGTACTTC. Its protein is CASSQFRTGTYYEQYF. The full variable domain, in which reference TRBV7-2 and TRBJ2-7 provide the parts outside the CDR3, is GAGVSQSPSNKVTEKGKDVELRCDPISGHTALYWYRQSLGQGLEFLIYFQGNSAPDKSGLPSDRFSAERTGGSVSTLTIQRTQQEDSAVYLCASSQFRTGTYYEQYFGPGTRLTVT.

CDR3 DNA: TGTGCCAGCAGCTTAGCGAGGGCGGCAGGGGGCTTCGGCGAGCAGTACTTC. Its translation: CASSLARAAGGFGEQYF. V is TRBV7-9 and J is TRBJ2-7; TRBD1 agrees at 8 bases. This CDR3 region has 17 residues. In germline, CDR1 is SEHNR, CDR2 FQNEAQ (reference sequence). V lost 0 bases and J lost 6; bases outside the gene matches: 13.

The CDR3 region is CASSLTAEPNEKLFF. CDR3 in DNA: TGTGCCAGCTCACTAACAGCGGAACCTAATGAAAAACTGTTTTTT. The chain has TRBV18 and TRBJ1-4, with unresolved D. Per germline, CDR1 KGHSH and CDR2 LQKENI. This CDR3 is 15 amino acids long. V was shortened by 4 bases and J by 3 bases, with 12 bases between the two germline ends.

The chain has TRBV19 and TRBJ2-3; D ambiguous. V gave up 5 bases and J gave up 1 base, with 7 bases separating them. This CDR3 is 13 amino acids long. Germline V gene lookup returns CDR1 LNHDA and CDR2 SQIVND (reference sequence). The CDR3 region is CASSPQGTDTQYF. CDR3 sequence (DNA): TGTGCCAGTAGTCCCCAGGGCACAGATACGCAGTATTTT.

DNA for the CDR3: TGCGCCAGCAGCTGGACGAAAGCCACCGGGACTCAGGGCTACGAGCAGTACTTC. Protein product: CASSWTKATGTQGYEQYF. The chain has TRBV5-1 and TRBJ2-7; D perhaps matches TRBD2 (6 bases). Germline CDR1 and CDR2: SGHRS and YFSETQ. The CDR3 totals 18 residues. V dropped 3 bases and J dropped 3 bases, with 25 bases sitting between them.

The CDR3 nucleotides read TGTGCCAGCAGTCTCTACGAGCAGTACTTC. Its protein is CASSLYEQYF. This chain uses TRBV11-2 with TRBJ2-7; the D is unclear. CDR3 length equals 10 residues. Per germline, CDR1 SGHAT and CDR2 FQNNGV. The V and J ends lost 6 bases and 3 bases respectively, with 3 bases between them.

The chain uses TRBV6-6 and TRBJ1-2; D is perhaps TRBD1 (6 bases). Germline CDR1 is MNHNY and CDR2 is SVGAGI (reference sequence). The CDR3 extends over 12 amino acids. Trimming stripped 8 bases from V and 8 bases from J, with 15 bases between. The CDR3 here is CASLDRIFGYTF. The CDR3 DNA sequence: TGTGCCAGCCTGGACAGAATCTTCGGCTACACCTTC.

The chain uses TRBV6-5 and TRBJ1-6, with a weak D call TRBD1 (5 bases). Trimming removed 10 bases from V and 0 bases from J, with 13 bases in between. Germline CDR1 reads MNHEY; CDR2 reads SVGAGI. CDR3 length equals 15 residues. Written as DNA, the CDR3 is TGTGCCACCTCAGGAGGGGTCTCCTATAATTCACCCCTCCACTTT. Protein sequence: CATSGGVSYNSPLHF.

The rearrangement uses TRBV6-4 and TRBJ1-5; 7 bases align to TRBD1. Trimming at V came to 9 bases and at J to 0 bases, leaving 17 bases not matched to a gene. Germline V gene sequence: CDR1 MRHNA, CDR2 SNTAGT. CDR3 size: 18 residues. The CDR3 sequence is CARIPAPDRAYSNQPQHF. Here the CDR3 DNA reads TGTGCCAGAATCCCAGCCCCAGACAGGGCATATAGCAATCAGCCCCAGCATTTT.

The rearrangement links TRBV19 to TRBJ1-1; the match to TRBD1 covers 10 bases. Per the germline V gene, CDR1 is LNHDA and CDR2 is SQIVND (reference sequence). The CDR3 length is 15 residues. The J segment lost 5 bases and the V segment lost 5 bases, leaving 8 bases of the junction unmatched. The CDR3 nucleotides are TGTGCCAGTAGTTCCGGACAGGGGGGAGGAACTGAAGCTTTCTTT. It is translated as CASSSGQGGGTEAFF.

The chain recombines TRBV19 with TRBJ1-3, with D hard to call. CDR1 and CDR2 from the germline V gene are LNHDA and SQIVND (reference sequence). The V and J ends lost 8 bases and 7 bases respectively, with 12 bases between them. The CDR3 length is 12 residues. The CDR3 DNA reads as TGTGCCAGTGGAGTGAGTCGGAACACCATATATTTT. Translated: CASGVSRNTIYF.

The V gene is TRBV7-6, the J gene TRBJ2-7; D is unresolved. CDR3 length: 17 amino acids. V lost 1 base to trimming and J lost 4 bases, with 20 bases between them. CDR1 is SGHVS, CDR2 FNYEAQ, per germline. The CDR3 spells CASSLGPPTKFPYEQYF. CDR3 coding DNA: TGTGCCAGCAGCTTAGGCCCTCCTACCAAGTTCCCTTACGAGCAGTACTTC. Full variable domain (remainder filled in from reference TRBV7-6 and TRBJ2-7): GAGVSQSPRYKVTKRGQDVALRCDPISGHVSLYWYRQALGQGPEFLTYFNYEAQQDKSGLPNDRFSAERPEGSISTLTIQRTEQRDSAMYRCASSLGPPTKFPYEQYFGPGTRLTVT.